The 24 T cell receptor beta chains presented below share a single source sample, sequenced in a study of T cell responses to AZD1222 COVID-19 vaccine. Produced via immunoSEQ multiplex PCR; TCRdb's table is partial and in-frame only. The sample comprises under 100,000 clones, around 90% of which are singletons, and approximately 5.3% rests with the top ten. The sample was peripheral blood, taken 28 days after the second AZD1222 dose. The receptors derive from an adult who received the AZD1222 COVID-19 vaccine.

The V and J genes are TRBV5-1 and TRBJ2-3, with D possibly TRBD2 on 7 matching bases. V was shortened by 2 bases and J by 5 bases, with 18 bases between the two germline ends. The length of the CDR3 is 16 residues. Germline V CDR1 and CDR2: SGHRS, YFSETQ. The CDR3 coding sequence is TGCGCCAGCAGCTTCGGGGGGCGATACGGCGGAGATACGCAGTATTTT. It specifies CASSFGGRYGGDTQYF.

The V gene is TRBV5-1, the J gene TRBJ1-6; a weak D match, TRBD1 (5 bases). Trimming removed 0 bases at V and 0 bases at J, with 13 bases between. Per the germline V gene, CDR1 is SGHRS and CDR2 is YFSETQ. The CDR3 is 18 residues long. The CDR3 loop is CASSLAQGGSSYNSPLHF. DNA for the CDR3: TGCGCCAGCAGCTTGGCCCAGGGAGGGAGCTCCTATAATTCACCCCTCCACTTT.

This clone was seen a single time. The rearrangement uses TRBV25-1 and TRBJ1-5; tentative D call: TRBD1 (6 bases). The CDR3 runs 14 residues. V lost 6 bases and J 6 bases, leaving 15 bases between the germline ends. Germline V gene lookup returns CDR1 MGHDK and CDR2 SYGVNS. CDR3 protein: CASSSTGLSQPQHF. CDR3 bases: TGTGCCAGCAGCAGCACAGGGTTAAGTCAGCCCCAGCATTTT.

The chain couples TRBV5-4 to TRBJ1-1, with D possibly matching TRBD1 (6 bases). The CDR3 totals 13 residues. CDR1 SGHNT and CDR2 YYREEE come from the germline V gene (reference sequence). Trimming stripped 6 bases from V and 2 bases from J, with 11 bases between. In nucleotides, the CDR3 is TGTGCCAGCAAAACGGGGGGCAACACTGAAGCTTTCTTT. Translation: CASKTGGNTEAFF.

This clone was seen a single time. The chain has TRBV4-3 and TRBJ1-6, with D unclear. Germline V gene data show CDR1 as LGHNA and CDR2 as YSLEER. CDR3 length: 15 residues. Trimming cost V 0 bases and J 9 bases, with 12 bases left between them. The CDR3 spells CASSQDHRRSSPLHF. CDR3 in DNA: TGCGCCAGCAGCCAAGATCACAGACGGAGTTCACCCCTCCACTTT.

The chain couples TRBV19 to TRBJ1-3, with 8 bases that match TRBD1. CDR3 length equals 14 residues. V lost 9 bases and J lost 4; bases outside the gene matches: 8. Germline CDR1 reads LNHDA; CDR2 reads SQIVND (reference sequence). CDR3 bases: TGTGCCAGCCAAATCAGGGGGCTCGGAAACACCATATATTTT. Its translation is CASQIRGLGNTIYF.

The chain employs TRBV5-6 and TRBJ1-5; D ambiguous. The germline V and J ends were trimmed by 1 base and 5 bases, with 7 bases remaining between them. The CDR3 runs 13 residues. The germline gives CDR1 SGHDT, CDR2 YYEEEE. CDR3 residues: CASSLRSDQPQHF. The DNA for the CDR3 is TGTGCCAGCAGCTTGAGATCCGATCAGCCCCAGCATTTT.

The V gene is TRBV28, the J gene TRBJ1-6, with 7 bases aligning to TRBD1. The CDR3 is 13 residues long. Germline loops: CDR1 MDHEN, CDR2 SYDVKM. The V segment lost 5 bases and the J segment 7 bases; nucleotides outside the gene matches: 2. The CDR3 nucleotides are TGTGCCAGCAGTCGACAGGGAAATTCACCCCTCCACTTT. Protein: CASSRQGNSPLHF.

V and J are TRBV28 and TRBJ1-1; the D is unclear. The CDR3 runs 12 residues. Germline CDR1 reads MDHEN; CDR2 reads SYDVKM. Trimming pared 3 bases from V and 4 bases from J, leaving 6 bases between. CDR3 sequence reads: CASSLVGTEAFF. The CDR3 DNA is TGTGCCAGCAGTTTGGTGGGCACTGAAGCTTTCTTT.

The V call is TRBV7-9, the J call TRBJ1-2; TRBD1 is a possible D gene (5 bases). There are 14 residues in the CDR3. The ends were cut back, 1 base at V and 6 bases at J, with 12 bases in the middle. CDR1 is SEHNR, CDR2 FQNEAQ, per germline (reference sequence). CDR3 coding DNA: TGTGCCAGCAGCTTAGACTCGGCAGGGAATGGCTACACCTTC. Residues: CASSLDSAGNGYTF.

The chain recombines TRBV10-3 with TRBJ2-7; TRBD1 agrees at 7 bases. This CDR3 is 12 amino acids long. Germline V CDR1 and CDR2: ENHRY, SYGVKD. Germline trimming cut 6 bases from V and 5 bases from J; bases unmatched to any gene: 4. The CDR3 is CAIRGTDHEQYF. In nucleotides, the CDR3 is TGTGCCATCAGGGGGACAGACCACGAGCAGTACTTC.

This clone showed up just a few times. This chain connects TRBV7-3 to TRBJ1-1; 7 bases agree with TRBD1. Looked up from germline, CDR1 is SGHTA and CDR2 is FQGTGA. The CDR3 sequence is 17 residues long. The junction had 13 bases not matched to a gene; V was cut back by 5 bases and J by 1 base. The CDR3 reads CASSPGATQGWNTEAFF. As DNA, the CDR3 is TGTGCCAGCAGCCCGGGGGCCACACAGGGGTGGAACACTGAAGCTTTCTTT.

The CDR3 spells CASSQVDGGSQPQHF. CDR3 DNA: TGCGCCAGCAGCCAAGTAGATGGGGGGTCCCAGCCCCAGCATTTT. The gene calls are TRBV4-1 and TRBJ1-5; tentatively, D is TRBD1 (5 bases). V lost 1 base, J lost 7 bases, and 14 bases lay in between. This CDR3 has 15 amino acids. Germline V CDR1 and CDR2: MGHRA, YSYEKL.

CDR3: CASSLGDRSGYTF. The CDR3 bases are TGTGCCAGCAGCTTGGGGGACAGGAGTGGCTACACCTTC. The genes are TRBV5-4 and TRBJ1-2; 8 bases agree with TRBD1. The CDR3 totals 13 residues. Trimming took 0 bases from V and 7 from J; bases not matched to a gene: 2. Germline-derived CDR1 and CDR2 are SGHNT and YYREEE (reference sequence).

This clone appeared once. The chain carries TRBV7-6 and TRBJ2-7; 10 positions match TRBD2. The junction had 5 bases not matched to a gene; V was cut back by 6 bases and J by 0 bases. Germline CDR1 reads SGHVS; CDR2 reads FNYEAQ. The CDR3 extends over 15 amino acids. The CDR3 DNA follows: TGTGCCAGCAGTGTTAGCGGGGGGAGCTCCTACGAGCAGTACTTC. It specifies CASSVSGGSSYEQYF.

This clone is a singleton in its sample. This sequence joins TRBV18 and TRBJ2-7; D perhaps matches TRBD2 (7 bases). Germline loops: CDR1 KGHSH, CDR2 LQKENI. The CDR3 is 16 residues long. Trimming stripped 0 bases from V and 4 bases from J, with 16 bases between. CDR3 residues: CASSPPGRGAWYEQYF. The CDR3 region has the DNA TGTGCCAGCTCACCACCGGGGAGGGGGGCATGGTACGAGCAGTACTTC. Full variable domain (remainder filled in from reference TRBV18 and TRBJ2-7): NAGVMQNPRHLVRRRGQEARLRCSPMKGHSHVYWYRQLPEEGLKFMVYLQKENIIDESGMPKERFSAEFPKEGPSILRIQQVVRGDSAAYFCASSPPGRGAWYEQYFGPGTRLTVT.

Only one count was recorded for this clone. This chain uses TRBV7-2 with TRBJ2-5; possible D gene TRBD2, 6 bases. The CDR3 has 15 residues. V was cut by 5 bases and J by 3 bases, with 16 bases left in between. Germline V gene sequence: CDR1 SGHTA, CDR2 FQGNSA. The CDR3 DNA follows: TGTGCCAGCAGCCGCCATCTAGCGCTCAAAGAGACCCAGTACTTC. Amino acids: CASSRHLALKETQYF. Full variable domain (remainder filled in from reference TRBV7-2 and TRBJ2-5): GAGVSQSPSNKVTEKGKDVELRCDPISGHTALYWYRQSLGQGLEFLIYFQGNSAPDKSGLPSDRFSAERTGGSVSTLTIQRTQQEDSAVYLCASSRHLALKETQYFGPGTRLLVL.

The V call is TRBV4-3, the J call TRBJ2-6; D possibly corresponds to TRBD2 (5 bases). The length of the CDR3 is 15 residues. V lost 3 bases and J 0 bases, leaving 6 bases between the germline ends. Germline-derived CDR1 and CDR2 are LGHNA and YSLEER. The CDR3 loop reads CASSQRASGANVLTF. The CDR3 DNA is TGCGCCAGCAGCCAGAGGGCCTCTGGGGCCAACGTCCTGACTTTC.

V usage is TRBV6-5 and J usage is TRBJ2-3, with D possibly being TRBD2 (5 bases). Deletions cut 7 bases from V and 2 bases from J, with 13 bases between. The CDR3 has 14 residues. Germline V gene lookup returns CDR1 MNHEY and CDR2 SVGAGI. The DNA of the CDR3 is TGTGCCAGCAACGAGGGCCCATTCACAGATACGCAGTATTTT. Translated, it gives CASNEGPFTDTQYF.

A single count supports this clone. The chain employs TRBV28 and TRBJ1-5, with TRBD1 identical over 7 bases. This CDR3 has 14 residues. Germline lookup yields CDR1 MDHEN and CDR2 SYDVKM. J lost 10 bases, V lost 5 bases, and 11 bases had no gene match. The CDR3 spells CASSDKQGHLPQHF. The CDR3 nucleotides are TGTGCCAGCAGTGATAAACAGGGGCACTTACCCCAGCATTTT.

The chain combines TRBV24-1 with TRBJ2-3; TRBD2 matches 12 bases. The CDR3 runs to 20 residues. The junction had 14 bases not matched to a gene; V was cut back by 4 bases and J by 1 base. CDR1 is KGHDR and CDR2 is SFDVKD in the germline V gene. CDR3 nucleotides: TGTGCCACCAGTGACCCGGGACTAGCGGGTACTATTATGGGCACAGATACGCAGTATTTT. The encoded protein is CATSDPGLAGTIMGTDTQYF.

This sequence joins TRBV18 and TRBJ1-5; TRBD1 might be the D (6 bases). V dropped 6 bases and J dropped 5 bases, with 14 bases sitting between them. The CDR3 is 14 residues long. The germline CDR1 and CDR2 sequences are KGHSH and LQKENI. The CDR3 region has the DNA TGTGCCAGCTCCCAACAGGGTATGGATCAGCCCCAGCATTTT. As protein: CASSQQGMDQPQHF.

This rearrangement joins TRBV13 to TRBJ2-5; D unclear. Per germline, CDR1 PRHDT and CDR2 FYEKMQ (reference sequence). Trimming cost V 6 bases and J 4 bases, with 12 bases left between them. This CDR3 contains 13 residues. The CDR3 nucleotides are TGTGCCAGCAGAATTTTGGTTTCAGAGACCCAGTACTTC. Its protein product is CASRILVSETQYF.

This sequence joins TRBV7-2 and TRBJ2-1, with a possible D match to TRBD1 (6 bases). Germline V gene data show CDR1 as SGHTA and CDR2 as FQGNSA. V lost 8 bases and J 9 bases, leaving 17 bases between the germline ends. The CDR3 length is 13 residues. CDR3 sequence (DNA): TGTGCCAGCTCCTCGAGGGGGTCGGGTGAGCAGTTCTTC. Its protein is CASSSRGSGEQFF.